This T cell receptor (beta chain) was identified during a study of response to subunit inactivated influenza vaccine. Study outcomes and limitations: The authors suggested that every seasonal influenza vaccination recruits few new T cells.

Losses at the gene ends were 5 bases for V and 8 bases for J; bases not matched to a gene: 1. CDR3 length equals 11 residues. To note about this clonotype: Its antigen is unidentified.

TCRdb passed the RT-PCR reads through MiXCR, listing each CDR3 protein once. Of some 640,000 distinct CDR3 sequences listed, over 11% were seen once; the top ten hold 5.5% to 8%. The chain has TRBV12-3 or TRBV12-4 and TRBJ1-1; 8 nucleotides agree with TRBD1. The sample here was PBMCs from blood, taken around 14 days before vaccination. The sequence was obtained from a man aged 45 to 65 who received an inactivated influenza vaccine. CDR3 region: CASSRQGEAFF. The CDR3 region has the DNA TGTGCCAGCAGTCGACAGGGGGAAGCTTTCTTT.